A single sample is the source of the 2 T cell receptor beta chains below, sequenced in a study of T cell changes during pregnancy in multiple sclerosis. Repertoires were generated with immunoSEQ multiplex PCR, while TCRdb's copy carries only in-frame clones and drops some. Of roughly 49,000 clones in the sample, around 93% are singletons; the top ten hold approximately 4%. Sequenced here: CD8+ T cells from peripheral blood mononuclear cells, sampled after pregnancy. These receptor sequences come from a female donor with multiple sclerosis, enrolled in a pregnancy study.

The chain has TRBV19 and TRBJ1-4, with TRBD1 matching over 7 bases. Germline-derived CDR1 and CDR2 are LNHDA and SQIVND (reference sequence). The trim removed 2 bases at V and 7 bases at J, leaving 7 bases unmatched. The CDR3 length is 15 residues. CDR3: CASSINRGLSEKLFF. The CDR3 DNA reads as TGTGCCAGTAGTATAAACAGGGGATTGAGTGAAAAACTGTTTTTT.

V and J are TRBV7-9 and TRBJ2-7; D uncertain. From germline, CDR1 is SEHNR and CDR2 FQNEAQ (reference sequence). This CDR3 region has 14 residues. V dropped 5 bases and J dropped 4 bases, with 15 bases sitting between them. Here the CDR3 reads CASSPDVRLYEQYF. For the CDR3, the DNA is TGTGCCAGCAGCCCCGATGTCAGACTTTACGAGCAGTACTTC.